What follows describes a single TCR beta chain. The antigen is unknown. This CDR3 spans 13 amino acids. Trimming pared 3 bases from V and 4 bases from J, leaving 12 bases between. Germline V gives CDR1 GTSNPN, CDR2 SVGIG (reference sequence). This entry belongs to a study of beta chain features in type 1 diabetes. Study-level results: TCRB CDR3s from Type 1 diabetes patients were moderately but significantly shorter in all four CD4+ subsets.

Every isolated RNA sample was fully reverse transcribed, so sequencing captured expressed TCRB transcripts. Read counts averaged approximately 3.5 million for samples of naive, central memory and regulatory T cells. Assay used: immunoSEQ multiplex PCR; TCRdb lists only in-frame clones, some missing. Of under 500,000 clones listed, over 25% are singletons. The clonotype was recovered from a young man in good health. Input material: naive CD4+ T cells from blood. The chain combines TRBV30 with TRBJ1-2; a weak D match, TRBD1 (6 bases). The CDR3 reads CAWRDTGSYGYTF. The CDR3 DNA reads TGTGCCTGGAGGGATACAGGGAGCTATGGCTACACCTTC.